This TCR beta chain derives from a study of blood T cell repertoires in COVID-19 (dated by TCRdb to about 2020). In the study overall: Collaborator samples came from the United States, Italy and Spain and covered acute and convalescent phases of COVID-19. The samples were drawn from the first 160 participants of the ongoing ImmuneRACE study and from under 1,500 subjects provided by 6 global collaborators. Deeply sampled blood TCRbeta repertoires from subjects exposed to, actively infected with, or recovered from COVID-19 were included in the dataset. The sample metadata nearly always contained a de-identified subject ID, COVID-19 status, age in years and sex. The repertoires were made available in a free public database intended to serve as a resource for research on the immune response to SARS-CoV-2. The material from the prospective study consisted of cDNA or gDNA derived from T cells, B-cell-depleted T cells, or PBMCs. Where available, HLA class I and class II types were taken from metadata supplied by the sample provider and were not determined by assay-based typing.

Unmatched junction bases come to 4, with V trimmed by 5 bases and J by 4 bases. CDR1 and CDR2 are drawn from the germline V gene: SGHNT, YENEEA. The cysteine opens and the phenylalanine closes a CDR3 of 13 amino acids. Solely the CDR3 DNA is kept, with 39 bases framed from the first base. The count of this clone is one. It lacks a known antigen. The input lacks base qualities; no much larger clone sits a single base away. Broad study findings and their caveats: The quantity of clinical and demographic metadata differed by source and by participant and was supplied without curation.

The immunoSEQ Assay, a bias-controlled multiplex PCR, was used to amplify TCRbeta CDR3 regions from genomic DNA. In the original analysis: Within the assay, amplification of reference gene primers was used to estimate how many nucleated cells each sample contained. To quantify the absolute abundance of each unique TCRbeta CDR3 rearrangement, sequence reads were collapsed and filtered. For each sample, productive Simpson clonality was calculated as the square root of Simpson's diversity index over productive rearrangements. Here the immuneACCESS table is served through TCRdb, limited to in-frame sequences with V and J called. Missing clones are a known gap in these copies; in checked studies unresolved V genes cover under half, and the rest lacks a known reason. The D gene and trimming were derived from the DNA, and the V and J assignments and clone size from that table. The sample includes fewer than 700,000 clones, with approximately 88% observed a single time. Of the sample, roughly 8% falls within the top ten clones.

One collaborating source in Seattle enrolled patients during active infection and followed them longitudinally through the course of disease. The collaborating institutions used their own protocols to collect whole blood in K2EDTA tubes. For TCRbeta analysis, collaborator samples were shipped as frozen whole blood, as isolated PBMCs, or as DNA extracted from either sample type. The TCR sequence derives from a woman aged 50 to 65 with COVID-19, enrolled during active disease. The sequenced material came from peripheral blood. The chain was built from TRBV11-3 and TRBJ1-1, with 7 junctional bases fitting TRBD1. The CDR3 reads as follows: CASSQGVATEAFF. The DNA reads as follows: TGTGCCAGCAGCCAGGGGGTTGCCACTGAAGCTTTCTTT.